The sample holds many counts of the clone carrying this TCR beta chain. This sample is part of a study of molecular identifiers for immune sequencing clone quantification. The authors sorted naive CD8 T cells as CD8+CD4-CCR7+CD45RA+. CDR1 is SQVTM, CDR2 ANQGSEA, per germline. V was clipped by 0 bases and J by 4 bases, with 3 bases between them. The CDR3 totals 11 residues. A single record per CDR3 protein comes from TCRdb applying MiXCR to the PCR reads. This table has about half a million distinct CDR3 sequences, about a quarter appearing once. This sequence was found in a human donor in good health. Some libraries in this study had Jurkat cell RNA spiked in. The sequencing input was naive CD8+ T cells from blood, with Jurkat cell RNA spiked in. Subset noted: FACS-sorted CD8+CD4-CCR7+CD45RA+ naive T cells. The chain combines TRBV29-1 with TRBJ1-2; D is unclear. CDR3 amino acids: CSVEDAYGYTF. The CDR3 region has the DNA TGCAGCGTTGAAGATGCCTATGGCTACACCTTC.